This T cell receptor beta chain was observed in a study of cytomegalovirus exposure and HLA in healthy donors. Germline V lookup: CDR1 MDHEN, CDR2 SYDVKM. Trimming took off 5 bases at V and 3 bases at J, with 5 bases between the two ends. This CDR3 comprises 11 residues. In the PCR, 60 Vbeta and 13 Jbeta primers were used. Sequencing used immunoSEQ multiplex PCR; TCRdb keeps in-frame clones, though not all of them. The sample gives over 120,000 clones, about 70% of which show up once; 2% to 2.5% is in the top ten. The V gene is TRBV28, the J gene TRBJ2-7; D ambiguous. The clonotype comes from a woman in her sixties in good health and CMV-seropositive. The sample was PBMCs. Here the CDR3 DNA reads TGTGCCAGCAGTGACATCTACGAGCAGTACTTC. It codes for CASSDIYEQYF.